This TCR beta chain appears in the sequencing data of a study of blood T cell repertoires in COVID-19. Study at large: PBMCs, B-cell-depleted T cells, or T cells provided the cDNA or gDNA that made up the material.

CDR1 LGHNT and CDR2 FRNRAP come from the germline V gene. The CDR3 has 16 residues. Trimming removed 0 bases at V and 7 bases at J, with 16 bases between. TCRdb keeps only in-frame clones here, not all; method: immunoSEQ multiplex PCR. The sample has about 260,000 clones, approximately 85% seen once. Each recovered donor of Cohort 3 presented with two negative PCRs, clearance, or symptom resolution. This TCR was recovered from a woman aged 50 to 65 who had recovered from COVID-19. The chain carries TRBV12-5 and TRBJ2-1, with D maybe TRBD2 (5 bases). The sequenced sample consisted of PBMCs or T cells enriched from blood (not recorded which). As DNA, the CDR3 is TGTGCTAGTGGTTTGGTACTAGGACCCCCCGGGAATGAGCAGTTCTTC. Encoded protein: CASGLVLGPPGNEQFF. Combining the CDR3 with reference TRBV12-5 and TRBJ2-1 gives the whole variable domain DARVTQTPRHKVTEMGQEVTMRCQPILGHNTVFWYRQTMMQGLELLAYFRNRAPLDDSGMPKDRFSAEMPDATLATLKIQPSEPRDSAVYFCASGLVLGPPGNEQFFGPGTRLTVL.